The rows below give T cell receptor beta chains drawn from one sample of a study of cytomegalovirus exposure and HLA in healthy donors. This table comes from immunoSEQ multiplex PCR, and its TCRdb copy is limited to in-frame clones, with some not included. Recorded for this sample: over 75,000 clones. Sequencing was done on a sample of PBMCs. The source of these receptors is a man aged 50 to 59 in good health and CMV-seronegative. The CDR3 runs from the conserved cysteine through the conserved F or W. A D gene is named only where the DNA matches it firmly.

>TRBV15|TRBJ2-1|.
CATMTQRGNPEQFF
TGTGCCACCATGACCCAAAGGGGGAATCCTGAGCAGTTCTTC
>TRBV29-1|TRBJ1-1|.
CSVEGGGRGTEAFF
TGCAGCGTTGAAGGGGGGGGCAGGGGTACTGAAGCTTTCTTT
>TRBV6-1|TRBJ1-5|.
CASSGTPGDQPQHF
TGTGCCAGCTCCGGGACTCCGGGGGATCAGCCCCAGCATTTT
>TRBV29-1|TRBJ2-5|.
CSVEGRKETQYF
TGCAGCGTTGAGGGCCGGAAAGAGACCCAGTACTTC
>TRBV7-6|TRBJ1-2|.
CASSLAGGIYGYTF
TGTGCCAGCAGCTTAGCGGGAGGGATCTATGGCTACACCTTC
>TRBV6-6|TRBJ2-3|TRBD1
CASSLLGQGTDTQYF
TGTGCCAGCAGTTTGCTGGGACAGGGCACAGATACGCAGTATTTT
>TRBV7-2|TRBJ2-7|TRBD1
CASSLDRTGSYEQYF
TGTGCCAGCAGCTTGGACCGGACAGGATCCTACGAGCAGTACTTC
>TRBV30|TRBJ1-5|.
CAWSILDNQPQHF
TGTGCCTGGAGTATCCTAGACAATCAGCCCCAGCATTTT
>TRBV7-8|TRBJ2-3|TRBD1
CASSLVVLGQGGDTQYF
TGTGCCAGCAGCTTAGTCGTCCTCGGACAGGGAGGAGATACGCAGTATTTT
>TRBV6-4|TRBJ2-7|.
CASRSGERFYEQYF
TGTGCCAGCAGATCGGGGGAACGGTTCTACGAGCAGTACTTC
>TRBV9|TRBJ2-1|.
CASSVATGYYNEQFF
TGTGCCAGCAGCGTAGCTACAGGATATTACAATGAGCAGTTCTTC
>TRBV4-3|TRBJ1-1|.
CASSQDMRVGTEAFF
TGCGCCAGCAGCCAAGATATGAGGGTGGGGACTGAAGCTTTCTTT
>TRBV4-2|TRBJ2-7|.
CASSQDRRGPYEQYF
TGTGCCAGCAGCCAAGATCGGCGGGGGCCCTACGAGCAGTACTTC
>TRBV27|TRBJ1-1|.
CASSLTENTEAFF
TGTGCCAGCAGTTTGACAGAGAACACTGAAGCTTTCTTT
>TRBV5-1|TRBJ1-4|.
CASSLAGHSKLFF
TGCGCCAGCAGCTTGGCGGGACACTCCAAACTGTTTTTT
>TRBV29-1|TRBJ2-7|TRBD1
CSVRTGFSYEQYF
TGCAGCGTCAGGACAGGATTCTCCTACGAGCAGTACTTC
>TRBV7-2|TRBJ1-5|TRBD1
CASSMGQQYSNQPQHF
TGTGCCAGCAGCATGGGACAGCAATATAGCAATCAGCCCCAGCATTTT
>TRBV29-1|TRBJ2-3|.
CSGRGRATDTQYF
TGCAGCGGGAGGGGCAGGGCCACAGATACGCAGTATTTT
>TRBV18|TRBJ1-1|.
CASSPEAGLNTEAFF
TGTGCCAGCTCACCGGAGGCAGGACTGAACACTGAAGCTTTCTTT
>TRBV5-1|TRBJ1-6|.
CASRPGQINSPLHF
TGCGCCAGCAGGCCCGGACAGATTAATTCACCCCTCCACTTT
>TRBV2|TRBJ2-6|.
CASKGSTGANVLTF
TGTGCCAGCAAGGGGTCTACCGGGGCCAACGTCCTGACTTTC
>TRBV5-1|TRBJ2-1|.
CASSLGPSSHEQFF
TGCGCCAGCAGCTTGGGTCCTAGCAGCCATGAGCAGTTCTTC
>TRBV28|TRBJ2-1|TRBD2
CASSSGGADSYNEQFF
TGTGCCAGCAGTAGCGGGGGGGCGGATTCCTACAATGAGCAGTTCTTC
>TRBV5-1|TRBJ2-3|TRBD2
CASSLASGYTDTQYF
TGCGCCAGCAGCTTGGCTAGCGGGTACACAGATACGCAGTATTTT
>TRBV7-6|TRBJ2-7|.
CASSLTEGVGYEQYF
TGTGCCAGCAGCTTGACCGAAGGGGTTGGCTACGAGCAGTACTTC
>TRBV7-7|TRBJ2-5|.
CASSSDRIETQYF
TGTGCTAGCAGCTCAGACAGGATAGAGACCCAGTACTTC
>TRBV10-1|TRBJ2-7|TRBD1
CASSEGQGAGYEQYF
TGCGCCAGCAGTGAGGGACAGGGGGCGGGATACGAGCAGTACTTC
>TRBV5-4|TRBJ2-7|TRBD2
CASSLGLAGRFEQYF
TGTGCCAGCAGCCTGGGACTAGCGGGGAGATTCGAGCAGTACTTC
>TRBV27|TRBJ1-1|.
CASSLRGVTEAFF
TGTGCCAGCAGTTTACGGGGGGTCACTGAAGCTTTCTTT
>TRBV5-4|TRBJ2-5|TRBD2
CASSSSGGARETQYF
TGTGCCAGCAGCTCTAGCGGGGGGGCCCGTGAGACCCAGTACTTC
>TRBV4-3|TRBJ2-3|.
CASSQAQGAADTQYF
TGCGCCAGCAGCCAAGCACAGGGAGCGGCAGATACGCAGTATTTT
>TRBV29-1|TRBJ2-2|TRBD1
CSVKDRPHLSGELFF
TGCAGCGTCAAGGACAGGCCCCATCTGTCTGGGGAGCTGTTTTTT
>TRBV5-1|TRBJ2-7|TRBD1
CASSIAPTGVPYEQYF
TGCGCCAGCAGCATAGCCCCGACAGGGGTCCCCTACGAGCAGTACTTC
>TRBV4-1|TRBJ2-2|TRBD1
CASSPFTGGGTGELFF
TGCGCCAGCAGCCCTTTCACAGGGGGCGGCACCGGGGAGCTGTTTTTT
>TRBV7-9|TRBJ2-2|.
CASTRRENTGELFF
TGTGCCAGCACTCGCAGGGAGAACACCGGGGAGCTGTTTTTT
>TRBV2|TRBJ1-1|TRBD1
CASGTGANTEAFF
TGTGCCAGCGGCACAGGGGCGAACACTGAAGCTTTCTTT
>TRBV9|TRBJ1-1|.
CASSVAGRSTEAFF
TGTGCCAGCAGCGTGGCAGGGCGTAGCACTGAAGCTTTCTTT
>TRBV19|TRBJ1-5|TRBD1
CASRGQGASQPQHF
TGTGCCAGTAGGGGACAGGGTGCGAGTCAGCCCCAGCATTTT
>TRBV18|TRBJ2-7|TRBD1
CASSSVQGAVEQYF
TGTGCCAGCTCATCTGTACAGGGGGCAGTCGAGCAGTACTTC
>TRBV6-5|TRBJ2-1|.
CASSYRGFGSYNEQFF
TGTGCCAGCAGTTACCGCGGGTTTGGCTCCTACAATGAGCAGTTCTTC
>TRBV6-6|TRBJ1-1|TRBD1
CASSRGQGLGEAFF
TGTGCCAGCAGCCGAGGACAGGGCTTGGGTGAAGCTTTCTTT
>TRBV7-3|TRBJ2-2|TRBD1
CASSSRDRAGELFF
TGTGCCAGCAGCAGCCGGGACAGGGCCGGGGAGCTGTTTTTT
>TRBV5-6|TRBJ2-5|TRBD1
CASSPTGGSGGTQYF
TGTGCCAGCAGCCCCACAGGGGGGTCCGGGGGGACCCAGTACTTC
>TRBV5-1|TRBJ2-7|.
CASSLRAAPYEQYF
TGCGCCAGCAGCCTCAGGGCAGCACCCTACGAGCAGTACTTC
>TRBV4-3|TRBJ2-5|TRBD2
CASSQDKLAGRETQYF
TGCGCCAGCAGCCAAGATAAACTAGCGGGAAGAGAGACCCAGTACTTC
>TRBV6-5|TRBJ1-4|TRBD1
CASRPLDRADEKLFF
TGTGCCAGCAGACCCCTTGACAGGGCAGATGAAAAACTGTTTTTT
>TRBV10-3|TRBJ1-5|TRBD1
CAISVGTDNQPQHF
TGTGCCATCAGTGTAGGGACAGATAATCAGCCCCAGCATTTT
>TRBV7-3|TRBJ1-1|.
CASSLYPGRNTEAFF
TGTGCCAGCAGCTTATATCCGGGGAGGAACACTGAAGCTTTCTTT
>TRBV19|TRBJ1-2|TRBD1
CASSPSGTGWYGYTF
TGTGCCAGTAGCCCCTCGGGGACAGGTTGGTATGGCTACACCTTC
>TRBV6-5|TRBJ2-5|.
CASQYLASQETQYF
TGTGCCAGCCAGTACCTAGCGTCACAAGAGACCCAGTACTTC
>TRBV19|TRBJ1-6|TRBD1
CASRQGVNSPLHF
TGTGCCAGTAGACAGGGGGTAAATTCACCCCTCCACTTT
>TRBV5-1|TRBJ1-5|.
CASSSSPGGNQPQHF
TGCGCCAGCAGCTCATCGCCAGGGGGCAATCAGCCCCAGCATTTT
>TRBV20-1|TRBJ1-5|.
CSASHNQPQHF
TGCAGTGCTAGCCACAATCAGCCCCAGCATTTT
>TRBV6-1|TRBJ2-7|.
CASSDDRFPHYEQYF
TGTGCCAGCAGTGATGACAGGTTCCCCCACTACGAGCAGTACTTC
>TRBV7-9|TRBJ2-7|TRBD1
CASRPGTASTYEQYF
TGTGCCAGCAGGCCCGGGACAGCAAGTACCTACGAGCAGTACTTC
>TRBV7-7|TRBJ2-3|.
CASSPGRGRYTDTQYF
TGTGCTAGCAGCCCAGGTCGGGGGAGATACACAGATACGCAGTATTTT
>TRBV6-6|TRBJ1-2|.
CASSFPDTPKGYTF
TGTGCCAGCAGTTTCCCCGACACCCCGAAGGGCTACACCTTC